A selection of T cell receptor beta chains follows, all from one sample in a study of OX40 agonist ivuxolimab in advanced cancers. TCRdb's table, derived via immunoSEQ multiplex PCR, lists solely in-frame clones and lacks some. Altogether 50,000 or so clones are present, around 90% being singletons, with the ten largest covering about 9%. Sequences were derived from CD4+ or CD8+ T cells sorted from blood, sampled in a trial of the OX40 agonist ivuxolimab. The source is an adult with an advanced solid tumor such as melanoma, head and neck, liver or kidney cancer. Both conserved end residues are part of each CDR3. D genes are given only for firm matches. Clone size appears in some rows only: once, few, many, or a class for an expanded clone.

v_gene	abundance	d_gene	j_gene	CDR3aa	CDR3nt
TRBV6-5	NA	NA	TRBJ2-7	CASSSLDGKQYF	TGTGCCAGCAGTTCCCTAGACGGAAAGCAGTACTTC
TRBV9	few	NA	TRBJ1-2	CASSVDGGGYTF	TGTGCCAGCAGCGTAGACGGAGGTGGCTACACCTTC
TRBV18	once	NA	TRBJ2-3	CASSPPPRTPDTQYF	TGTGCCAGCTCACCACCGCCTCGGACCCCAGATACGCAGTATTTT
TRBV28	NA	TRBD1	TRBJ1-5	CASSLRTGGHQPQHF	TGTGCCAGCAGTTTACGGACAGGGGGCCATCAGCCCCAGCATTTT
TRBV4-1	NA	NA	TRBJ2-7	CASSQGGGGVMGEQYF	TGCGCCAGCAGCCAAGGTGGAGGCGGGGTGATGGGGGAGCAGTACTTC
TRBV5-1	NA	TRBD1	TRBJ2-7	CASSLGQGAYEQYF	TGCGCCAGCAGCTTGGGACAGGGGGCCTACGAGCAGTACTTC
TRBV9	NA	TRBD1	TRBJ2-1	CASSVTGGIGNEQFF	TGTGCCAGCAGCGTTACAGGGGGCATCGGAAATGAGCAGTTCTTC
TRBV7-9	NA	NA	TRBJ2-5	CASSSLGETQYF	TGTGCCAGCAGCTCCCTCGGGGAGACCCAGTACTTC
TRBV15	NA	TRBD1	TRBJ1-3	CATSRDSNSGNTIYF	TGTGCCACCAGCCGGGACAGTAACTCTGGAAACACCATATATTTT
TRBV6-1	NA	TRBD1	TRBJ2-5	CASSESWGQRFRETQYF	TGTGCCAGCAGTGAGAGCTGGGGACAGAGATTCAGGGAGACCCAGTACTTC
TRBV13	NA	NA	TRBJ2-3	CASSLGSIAGTDTQYF	TGTGCCAGCAGCTTAGGGTCGATAGCGGGCACAGATACGCAGTATTTT
TRBV30	NA	NA	TRBJ2-4	CAWSSYSLAKNIQYF	TGTGCCTGGAGTTCGTATAGTTTAGCCAAAAACATTCAGTACTTC
TRBV9	NA	NA	TRBJ1-5	CASSVGQGTYQPQHF	TGTGCCAGCAGCGTAGGTCAGGGTACCTATCAGCCCCAGCATTTT
TRBV29-1	NA	NA	TRBJ1-3	CSATGPSGNTIYF	TGCAGCGCCACGGGACCGTCGGGAAACACCATATATTTT
TRBV7-6	NA	TRBD1	TRBJ1-1	CASSLDRGRMTEAFF	TGTGCCAGCAGCTTAGACAGGGGCAGGATGACTGAAGCTTTCTTT
TRBV19	NA	TRBD2	TRBJ2-1	CASSPSSGSRSYNEQFF	TGTGCCAGTAGTCCTTCTAGCGGGAGTCGGTCCTACAATGAGCAGTTCTTC
TRBV7-9	NA	NA	TRBJ1-3	CASSKGQGSGNTIYF	TGTGCCAGCAGTAAAGGGCAGGGGTCTGGAAACACCATATATTTT
TRBV19	NA	NA	TRBJ1-5	CASSMGLGPQHF	TGTGCCAGTAGTATGGGCCTGGGGCCCCAGCATTTT
TRBV5-5	NA	NA	TRBJ1-1	CASSLANSLNTEAFF	TGTGCCAGCAGCTTGGCCAACAGTTTGAACACTGAAGCTTTCTTT
TRBV25-1	NA	NA	TRBJ2-7	CASSEYTGALYDEQYF	TGTGCCAGCAGTGAATATACCGGGGCCCTTTACGACGAGCAGTACTTC
TRBV9	NA	NA	TRBJ2-2	CASTEGPGELFF	TGTGCCAGCACCGAGGGTCCAGGGGAGCTGTTTTTT
TRBV6-1	once	TRBD1	TRBJ1-4	CASRTGVYEKLFF	TGTGCCAGCCGGACAGGGGTTTATGAAAAACTGTTTTTT
TRBV19	NA	NA	TRBJ1-1	CASSIASGMYLNTEAFF	TGTGCCAGTAGTATAGCATCAGGGATGTACCTGAACACTGAAGCTTTCTTT
TRBV19	NA	TRBD1	TRBJ1-2	CASSPGTGDGYTF	TGTGCCAGTAGCCCCGGGACAGGGGACGGCTACACCTTC
TRBV29-1	NA	NA	TRBJ2-7	CSVLQGSNYEQYF	TGCAGCGTCCTACAGGGATCTAACTACGAGCAGTACTTC
TRBV28	NA	NA	TRBJ1-1	CASSLRTPPWSTEAFF	TGTGCCAGCAGTTTACGGACCCCCCCATGGAGCACTGAAGCTTTCTTT
TRBV2	NA	TRBD1	TRBJ2-1	CASIGTLGTGGSNEQFF	TGTGCCAGCATCGGAACATTAGGGACAGGGGGAAGCAATGAGCAGTTCTTC
TRBV4-2	NA	NA	TRBJ2-7	CASSQEAGGPSYEQYF	TGTGCCAGCAGCCAAGAGGCCGGGGGGCCCTCCTACGAGCAGTACTTC
TRBV27	NA	TRBD1	TRBJ1-1	CASSPGGEAFF	TGTGCCAGCAGTCCAGGGGGCGAAGCTTTCTTT
TRBV4-3	NA	NA	TRBJ1-4	CASSQDTPTATNEKLFF	TGCGCCAGCAGCCAAGATACCCCGACAGCAACTAATGAAAAACTGTTTTTT
TRBV23-1	NA	NA	TRBJ1-3	CASSLLGQRKFGNTIYF	TGCGCCAGCAGTTTGTTGGGACAAAGAAAGTTTGGAAACACCATATATTTT
TRBV4-2	NA	NA	TRBJ2-5	CASSQVVREQETQYF	TGTGCCAGCAGCCAAGTCGTTAGGGAGCAAGAGACCCAGTACTTC
TRBV27	NA	TRBD1	TRBJ1-1	CASSGQGRMNTEAFF	TGTGCCAGCAGTGGACAGGGGAGAATGAACACTGAAGCTTTCTTT
TRBV7-6	NA	TRBD2	TRBJ2-5	CASSLVKVAGDQETQYF	TGTGCCAGCAGCTTAGTGAAGGTAGCGGGGGACCAAGAGACCCAGTACTTC
TRBV28	NA	NA	TRBJ2-7	CASSSDSTYEQYF	TGTGCCAGCAGCTCGGACAGTACCTACGAGCAGTACTTC
TRBV30	NA	TRBD1	TRBJ1-5	CAWSLEGAYSNQPQHF	TGTGCCTGGAGTCTAGAGGGGGCTTATAGCAATCAGCCCCAGCATTTT
TRBV27	NA	NA	TRBJ2-2	CASSLGESGELFF	TGTGCCAGCAGTTTAGGAGAGAGCGGGGAGCTGTTTTTT
TRBV27	once	NA	TRBJ2-1	CASSWGLAEINEQFF	TGTGCCAGCAGTTGGGGGCTAGCGGAAATCAATGAGCAGTTCTTC
TRBV6-4	NA	NA	TRBJ2-7	CASSNLPVGSRCSYEQYF	TGTGCCAGCAGTAACCTACCCGTAGGGTCTAGATGCTCCTACGAGCAGTACTTC
TRBV11-2	NA	NA	TRBJ2-2	CASFSGGRANTGELFF	TGTGCCAGCTTCTCTGGGGGCAGGGCGAACACCGGGGAGCTGTTTTTT
TRBV29-1	NA	TRBD1	TRBJ1-1	CSVEGGDRGNTEAFF	TGCAGCGTTGAAGGTGGGGACAGGGGGAACACTGAAGCTTTCTTT
TRBV7-9	NA	NA	TRBJ1-1	CASSSAIMGNTEAFF	TGTGCCAGCAGCTCGGCCATAATGGGGAACACTGAAGCTTTCTTT
TRBV4-3	NA	TRBD1	TRBJ1-2	CASSPRGTGTGDYGYTF	TGCGCCAGCAGCCCAAGGGGGACCGGGACAGGCGACTATGGCTACACCTTC
TRBV29-1	NA	NA	TRBJ1-1	CSVVKPGSTEAFF	TGCAGCGTTGTAAAGCCGGGGAGCACTGAAGCTTTCTTT
TRBV5-4	NA	TRBD2	TRBJ2-1	CASSLELAGGPNEQFF	TGTGCCAGCAGCTTGGAACTAGCGGGAGGACCTAATGAGCAGTTCTTC